The rows below give T cell receptor beta chains drawn from one sample of a study of T cells after yellow fever vaccination. TCRdb reanalysed the 5' RACE reads using MiXCR and keeps one entry per CDR3 protein. The sample has roughly 260,000 distinct CDR3 sequences; 10% to 15% are singletons. Here the sequenced sample was CD4+ T cells sorted from PBMCs, taken 45 days after the yellow fever booster vaccination. The source of these receptors is a man aged 30 to 45 who received the YFV17D yellow fever vaccine. The CDR3 runs from the conserved cysteine through the conserved F or W. D genes are given only for firm matches. Some rows have no size entry. The others give once, few or many, or a class for an expanded clone.

d_call | j_call | clone_size | v_call | cdr3_nt | cdr3_aa
NA | TRBJ1-1 | many | TRBV9 | TGTGCCAGCAGCGTAGGGACAGTCGGTTTTGAAGCTTTCTTT | CASSVGTVGFEAFF
TRBD1 | TRBJ2-4 | NA | TRBV20-1 | TGCAGTGCTGGCCGGGACAGGGGGAACATTCAGTACTTC | CSAGRDRGNIQYF
TRBD1 | TRBJ2-5 | NA | TRBV6-1 | TGTGCCAGCAGACCAGGACAGGGGTATCGAGAGACCCAGTACTTC | CASRPGQGYRETQYF
TRBD2 | TRBJ2-1 | NA | TRBV6-2/TRBV6-3 | TGTGCCAGCAGTTACTCGTGGGGCCCTGCGACAGCGGGAGGGCGGCCCGGGCAGTTCTTC | CASSYSWGPATAGGRPGQFF
NA | TRBJ2-5 | NA | TRBV7-2 | TGTGCCAGCAGCTTATCCTTCCAAGAGACCCAGTACTTC | CASSLSFQETQYF
TRBD2 | TRBJ2-4 | NA | TRBV4-2 | TGTGCCAGCAGCGACCTGGCGGGAGGGCAAAAGTTAGCCAAAAACATTCAGTACTTC | CASSDLAGGQKLAKNIQYF
NA | TRBJ1-1 | many | TRBV20-1 | TGCAGTGCTAGAGTGGAGGTGACTGAAGCTTTCTTT | CSARVEVTEAFF
TRBD2 | TRBJ2-6 | few | TRBV29-1 | TGCAGCGTTGCAGCGGGAGCTTCTGGGGCCAACGTCCTGACTTTC | CSVAAGASGANVLTF
TRBD1 | TRBJ2-5 | NA | TRBV20-1 | TGCAGTGCTTCTTCGGGACAGGGGAGGGACGTAAAGACCCAGTACTTC | CSASSGQGRDVKTQYF
TRBD2 | TRBJ2-2 | few | TRBV27 | TGTGCCAGCAGCCCACTAGCGGGGATCACCGGGGAGCTGTTTTTT | CASSPLAGITGELFF
NA | TRBJ1-5 | NA | TRBV6-1 | TGTGCCAGCAGGGTGTCAGTTAATAGCAATCAGCCCCAGCATTTT | CASRVSVNSNQPQHF
NA | TRBJ2-7 | NA | TRBV9 | TGTGCCAGCGGGCCCCAAAGGGCCCCCTACGAGCAGTACTTC | CASGPQRAPYEQYF
TRBD2 | TRBJ2-3 | few | TRBV20-1 | TGCAGTGCTCTTCGGACTAGCGGGGGGGAGGTAGATACGCAGTATTTT | CSALRTSGGEVDTQYF
TRBD2 | TRBJ2-1 | few | TRBV6-1 | TGTGCCAGCAGATGGACTAGCGGGAGGCTGGGGAATGAGCAGTTCTTC | CASRWTSGRLGNEQFF
TRBD2 | TRBJ2-1 | NA | TRBV7-8 | TGTGCCAGCAGCTTAGACCTAGCGGGAGTTGGGGAGCAGTTCTTC | CASSLDLAGVGEQFF
NA | TRBJ2-7 | NA | TRBV27 | TGTGCCAGCAGGGGGGCGGTCTACGAGCAGTACTTC | CASRGAVYEQYF
NA | TRBJ1-5 | NA | TRBV29-1 | TGCAGCGTTTTGTCTCCGAATCAGCCCCAGCATTTT | CSVLSPNQPQHF
TRBD2 | TRBJ2-3 | NA | TRBV29-1 | TGCAGCGGCCAGCTAGCGGGAGTACTCGGTTCGCAGTATTTT | CSGQLAGVLGSQYF
NA | TRBJ2-7 | NA | TRBV27 | TGTGCCAGCAGTAGTGTAGTAGACGGTTACGAGCAGTACTTC | CASSSVVDGYEQYF
NA | TRBJ1-1 | NA | TRBV18 | TGTGCCAGCTCACCGCCTGGGACAAAGAACACTGAAGCTTTCTTT | CASSPPGTKNTEAFF
NA | TRBJ1-6 | many | TRBV5-6 | TGTGCCAGCAGTTCGGACCTGGAGATAATGGGTTCACCCCTCCACTTT | CASSSDLEIMGSPLHF
NA | TRBJ2-1 | few | TRBV21-1 | TGTGCCAGCAGCAAAGGAAGAGGGTGTGATGAGCAGTTCTTC | CASSKGRGCDEQFF
NA | TRBJ1-5 | NA | TRBV20-1 | TGCAGTGCTAGAGGGGCGGGGCAGCCCCAGCATTTT | CSARGAGQPQHF
NA | TRBJ2-5 | NA | TRBV7-8 | TGTGCCAGCAGCTTAGGGACCTGGGAGACCCAGTACTTC | CASSLGTWETQYF
NA | TRBJ1-3 | NA | TRBV20-1 | TGCAGTGCTAGAGATTCAGGGACCTTCTCTGGAAACACCATATATTTT | CSARDSGTFSGNTIYF
NA | TRBJ1-1 | NA | TRBV20-1 | TGCAGTGCTGGCCAACAGGGTATGAACACTGAAGCTTTCTTT | CSAGQQGMNTEAFF
NA | TRBJ1-1 | once | TRBV29-1 | TGCAGCGTTGAAGGGGTGATTGAGACAGCCTGGAACACTGAAGCTTTCTTT | CSVEGVIETAWNTEAFF
NA | TRBJ2-2 | few | TRBV12-3/TRBV12-4 | TGTGCCAGCAGTTTGAGTCTAGGCAGGCAGGGTGACACCGGGGAGCTGTTTTTT | CASSLSLGRQGDTGELFF
NA | TRBJ2-1 | NA | TRBV18 | TGTGCCAGCTCAGGTCAGGGGAGTAATGAGCAGTTCTTC | CASSGQGSNEQFF
TRBD2 | TRBJ2-3 | NA | TRBV20-1 | TGCAGTGCTACCGCGGGGGGGGGGTCGCGCACAGATACGCAGTATTTT | CSATAGGGSRTDTQYF
NA | TRBJ2-7 | NA | TRBV30 | TGTGCCTGGAGCCCTCGTCGCGAGCAGTACTTC | CAWSPRREQYF
TRBD2 | TRBJ2-1 | NA | TRBV4-2 | TGTGCCAGCAGCCAACAGGTGACTAGCGGTTCCAGCTCCTACAATGAGCAGTTCTTC | CASSQQVTSGSSSYNEQFF
NA | TRBJ2-7 | few | TRBV27 | TGTGCCAGCAGTTTTGGGGCCGGCTACGAGCAGTACTTC | CASSFGAGYEQYF
TRBD1 | TRBJ2-1 | NA | TRBV5-1 | TGCGCCAGCAGCTTAGGGGACAGGGGATACAATGAGCAGTTCTTC | CASSLGDRGYNEQFF
NA | TRBJ1-5 | few | TRBV18 | TGTGCCAGCTCACCGGCCGGCCTGAATCAGCCCCAGCATTTT | CASSPAGLNQPQHF
NA | TRBJ2-5 | NA | TRBV7-6 | TGTGCCAGCAGCTTATCCGGGGGCACAGAGACCCAGTACTTC | CASSLSGGTETQYF
TRBD2 | TRBJ2-3 | few | TRBV7-8 | TGTGCCAGCAGCACAAAACTAGCGGCCACAGATACGCAGTATTTT | CASSTKLAATDTQYF
TRBD2 | TRBJ2-1 | few | TRBV28 | TGTGCCAGCAGCCCCGGGACTATGGTCTACAATGAGCAGTTCTTC | CASSPGTMVYNEQFF
NA | TRBJ1-1 | NA | TRBV28 | TGTGCCAGCAGAGGGGGGTCTACACGAAACACTGAAGCTTTCTTT | CASRGGSTRNTEAFF
NA | TRBJ2-2 | few | TRBV4-3 | TGCGCCAGCAGCTTCCACCCTGGAGACACCGGGGAGCTGTTTTTT | CASSFHPGDTGELFF
NA | TRBJ2-3 | many | TRBV4-3 | TGCGCCAGCAGCCTCCGACAGAACACAGATACGCAGTATTTT | CASSLRQNTDTQYF
NA | TRBJ2-1 | few | TRBV6-5 | TGTGCCAGCAGTTCCGGGACGGGATGGGAGCAGTTCTTC | CASSSGTGWEQFF
NA | TRBJ1-6 | NA | TRBV18 | TGTGCCAGCTCACCCAGTACGGGGTCCTATAATTCACCCCTCCACTTT | CASSPSTGSYNSPLHF